The 23 T cell receptor beta chains in this list originate from one sample, sequenced in a study of T cell clones after liver transplantation. Assay: immunoSEQ multiplex PCR; the TCRdb copy retains only in-frame clones and omits some. The top ten hold 37% of the sample, which has 6,000 to 6,500 clones, 79% seen once. Sequenced here: CD8+ T cells from blood, sampled 24 months after liver transplant. The receptor source for this set is a human patient who received a liver transplant. A subset of T cells may come from the graft donor.

The J gene is TRBJ2-7, the V gene TRBV27; D is ambiguous. V was clipped by 5 bases and J by 7 bases, with 12 bases between them. Germline V gene data show CDR1 as MNHEY and CDR2 as SMNVEV (reference sequence). CDR3 length equals 12 residues. The DNA for the CDR3 is TGTGCCAGCAGTGCGACTGGCTCGGAGCAGTACTTC. Encoded protein: CASSATGSEQYF.

V is TRBV15 and J is TRBJ2-3, with D uncertain. Trimming shortened V by 1 base and J by 3 bases, and 5 bases separated the two germline ends. The germline V gene encodes CDR1 LNHNV and CDR2 YYDKDF (reference sequence). The CDR3 loop spans 13 amino acids. The CDR3 DNA follows: TGTGCCACCAGCAGAGTAGTGACAGATACGCAGTATTTT. The encoded protein is CATSRVVTDTQYF.

In its sample, this clone was seen once. The chain joins TRBV6-5 to TRBJ1-2; tentative D call: TRBD1 (6 bases). Germline assignment: CDR1 MNHEY and CDR2 SVGAGI. The CDR3 is 14 amino acids. Trimming left V 4 bases short and J 8 bases short, with 17 bases between. The CDR3 sequence is CASSLSGGAWGYTF. For the CDR3, the DNA is TGTGCCAGCAGTTTATCGGGGGGCGCCTGGGGCTACACCTTC.

This clone was observed a single time. The rearrangement joins TRBV5-1 to TRBJ1-2; the D gene is possibly TRBD1 (5 bases). The CDR3 spans 17 residues. Trimming took 0 bases from V and 3 from J, leaving 18 bases between them. Germline values: CDR1 SGHRS, CDR2 YFSETQ. The CDR3 DNA reads TGCGCCAGCAGCTTGGCCAAGGTAGAGGGAGGGGACTATGGCTACACCTTC. Translation gives CASSLAKVEGGDYGYTF.

The CDR3 sequence is CASSQDVTPAFF. The CDR3 bases are TGCGCCAGCAGCCAAGACGTGACCCCAGCTTTCTTT. The rearrangement uses TRBV4-1 and TRBJ1-1; D unclear. The CDR3 is 12 residues long. Germline-derived CDR1 and CDR2 are MGHRA and YSYEKL. V was cut by 0 bases and J by 10 bases, with 9 bases left in between.

The gene calls are TRBV28 and TRBJ1-3, with TRBD1 matching over 7 bases. The CDR3 consists of 15 residues. The V and J ends lost 5 bases and 2 bases, in that order; junction bases with no gene match: 6. Germline lookup yields CDR1 MDHEN and CDR2 SYDVKM. DNA of the CDR3: TGTGCCAGCAGTCCCCTGACAGGGACTGGAAACACCATATATTTT. As protein: CASSPLTGTGNTIYF.

The CDR3 DNA reads TGTGCCAGTAGTATAGGCGGGGGCTATAGAGACGAGCAGTACTTC. Encoded protein: CASSIGGGYRDEQYF. The V gene is TRBV19, the J gene TRBJ2-7, with a tentative D call TRBD2 (7 bases). Germline V gives CDR1 LNHDA, CDR2 SQIVND (reference sequence). V was trimmed by 1 base and J by 5 bases, leaving 15 bases between them. This CDR3 is 15 amino acids long.

The rearrangement uses TRBV6-5 and TRBJ1-5, with D uncertain. The length of the CDR3 is 14 residues. Deletions cut 0 bases from V and 5 bases from J, with 8 bases between. Germline V lookup: CDR1 MNHEY, CDR2 SVGAGI. CDR3 nucleotide sequence: TGTGCCAGCAGTTACTCAGGGTCTGATCAGCCCCAGCATTTT. It codes for CASSYSGSDQPQHF.

The chain's CDR3 is CASSLRLQRGETQYF. CDR3 bases: TGTGCCAGCAGTTTGAGGCTCCAGCGGGGTGAGACCCAGTACTTC. The chain uses TRBV28 and TRBJ2-5; 7 nucleotides match TRBD2. This CDR3 is 15 amino acids long. CDR1 and CDR2 from the germline V gene are MDHEN and SYDVKM. J lost 5 bases, V lost 3 bases, and 9 bases had no gene match.

The chain combines TRBV7-9 with TRBJ2-7, with 7 bases fitting TRBD2. Germline-derived CDR1 and CDR2 are SEHNR and FQNEAQ (reference sequence). This CDR3 is 15 amino acids long. The ends lost 6 bases at V and 1 base at J; junction bases unmatched: 9. CDR3 coding DNA: TGTGCCAGCAGTTACCGCCTTAGCGGGTCCTACGAGCAGTACTTC. Translation: CASSYRLSGSYEQYF.

The CDR3 loop is CASSQDLGGSGNTIYF. The CDR3 bases are TGCGCCAGCAGCCAAGATCTTGGCGGCTCTGGAAACACCATATATTTT. This chain links TRBV4-3 with TRBJ1-3; D is unclear. Trimming stripped 0 bases from V and 0 bases from J, with 9 bases between. CDR1 LGHNA and CDR2 YSLEER come from the germline V gene. The CDR3 consists of 16 residues.

The chain links TRBV5-1 to TRBJ2-2; 15 bases are a match to TRBD2. Germline V gene sequence: CDR1 SGHRS, CDR2 YFSETQ. This CDR3 region has 19 residues. The trim removed 4 bases at V and 2 bases at J, leaving 9 bases unmatched. This CDR3 reads CASSPWTSGRASNTGELFF. Here the CDR3 DNA reads TGCGCCAGCAGCCCCTGGACTAGCGGGAGGGCCTCAAACACCGGGGAGCTGTTTTTT. Combining the CDR3 with reference TRBV5-1 and TRBJ2-2 gives the whole variable domain KAGVTQTPRYLIKTRGQQVTLSCSPISGHRSVSWYQQTPGQGLQFLFEYFSETQRNKGNFPGRFSGRQFSNSRSEMNVSTLELGDSALYLCASSPWTSGRASNTGELFFGEGSRLTVL.

The V gene is TRBV4-3, the J gene TRBJ1-2; D gene ambiguous. This CDR3 region has 15 residues. From germline, CDR1 is LGHNA and CDR2 YSLEER. The V end was cut by 1 base, the J end by 4 bases, with 13 bases between. Here the CDR3 reads CASSQAGGSLYGYTF. CDR3 sequence (DNA): TGCGCCAGCAGCCAAGCGGGAGGGAGCCTCTATGGCTACACCTTC.

The V and J genes are TRBV21-1 and TRBJ2-4; TRBD2, the table's D call, was not compared with the DNA. TRBV21-1 is given as a pseudogene. The CDR3 contains 14 residues. The CDR3 loop is CASSKALGGNIQYF. The CDR3 DNA reads as TGTGCCAGCAGCAAAGCGCTCGGGGGAAACATTCAGTACTTC.

The genes are TRBV7-8 and TRBJ2-7; D is possibly TRBD1 or TRBD2 (5 bases each). The V gene lost 1 base and the J gene lost 7 bases, with 8 bases spanning the gap. CDR1 SGHVS and CDR2 FQNEAQ come from the germline V gene. There are 12 residues in the CDR3. The CDR3 here is CASSLGGEEQYF. In nucleotides, the CDR3 is TGTGCCAGCAGCTTAGGAGGGGAAGAGCAGTACTTC.

The chain has TRBV27 and TRBJ1-5; D is uncertain. Germline assignment: CDR1 MNHEY and CDR2 SMNVEV (reference sequence). The ends were cut back, 3 bases at V and 3 bases at J, with 9 bases in the middle. The CDR3 is 14 residues long. CDR3 DNA: TGTGCCAGCAGTTTCGCGGGCAACAATCAGCCCCAGCATTTT. Its translation is CASSFAGNNQPQHF.

The V gene is TRBV28, the J gene TRBJ1-3; possible D gene TRBD1, 5 bases. V was shortened by 5 bases and J by 0 bases, with 14 bases between the two germline ends. Germline V gene lookup returns CDR1 MDHEN and CDR2 SYDVKM. This CDR3 has 16 residues. The CDR3 DNA reads as TGTGCCAGCAGTCTCTCTCCGGGGGACTCTGGAAACACCATATATTTT. It codes for CASSLSPGDSGNTIYF. Based on the CDR3 plus reference TRBV28 and TRBJ1-3, the full variable domain is DVKVTQSSRYLVKRTGEKVFLECVQDMDHENMFWYRQDPGLGLRLIYFSYDVKMKEKGDIPEGYSVSREKKERFSLILESASTNQTSMYLCASSLSPGDSGNTIYFGEGSWLTVV.

The chain employs TRBV27 and TRBJ2-2, with TRBD2 matching over 8 bases. The CDR3 spans 15 residues. Germline V gene lookup returns CDR1 MNHEY and CDR2 SMNVEV (reference sequence). The V and J ends lost 4 bases and 2 bases, in that order; junction bases with no gene match: 3. The CDR3 reads CASSSGTSNTGELFF. For the CDR3, the DNA is TGTGCCAGCAGTTCCGGGACTAGTAACACCGGGGAGCTGTTTTTT.

The chain uses TRBV5-1 and TRBJ2-5; no reliable D call. V dropped 4 bases and J dropped 0 bases, with 10 bases sitting between them. The germline V gene encodes CDR1 SGHRS and CDR2 YFSETQ. The CDR3 has 14 amino acids. The CDR3 coding sequence is TGCGCCAGCAGCCCGACCGGGTACCAAGAGACCCAGTACTTC. Translating it yields CASSPTGYQETQYF.

The chain recombines TRBV4-1 with TRBJ2-7; the D is unclear. This CDR3 is 15 amino acids long. Trimming pared 3 bases from V and 3 bases from J, leaving 15 bases between. CDR1 and CDR2 (germline): MGHRA, YSYEKL. As DNA, the CDR3 is TGCGCCAGCAGCCATGAGGATGCGGAAAGCTACGAGCAGTACTTC. Its translation: CASSHEDAESYEQYF.

The chain has TRBV7-8 and TRBJ2-7; 9 bases match TRBD1. The V gene's germline CDR1 is SGHVS and CDR2 FQNEAQ. Trimming cost V 5 bases and J 1 base; bases outside gene matches: 6. CDR3 size: 15 residues. CDR3 protein: CASSPGQGPSYEQYF. As DNA, the CDR3 is TGTGCCAGCAGCCCGGGACAGGGCCCATCCTACGAGCAGTACTTC.

V and J are TRBV27 and TRBJ1-2; a weak D match, TRBD1 (6 bases). CDR1 is MNHEY, CDR2 SMNVEV, per germline (reference sequence). The V and J ends lost 5 bases and 7 bases respectively, with 17 bases between them. This CDR3 comprises 14 residues. The CDR3 loop is CASSDAWTDSGYTF. The CDR3 coding sequence is TGTGCCAGCAGTGACGCTTGGACAGATAGTGGCTACACCTTC.

This clone was recorded once. The genes are TRBV28 and TRBJ2-3; 7 bases line up with TRBD2. Per the germline V gene, CDR1 is MDHEN and CDR2 is SYDVKM. The ends lost 8 bases at V and 1 base at J; junction bases unmatched: 6. The CDR3 contains 14 residues. The CDR3 coding sequence is TGTGCCAGCCTGGTGGCGGGGGGCACAGATACGCAGTATTTT. Amino acid sequence: CASLVAGGTDTQYF.